Presented here are 10 T cell receptor beta chains from one specimen sequenced in a study of neoadjuvant nivolumab and ipilimumab in lung cancer. Assay: immunoSEQ multiplex PCR; the TCRdb copy retains only in-frame clones and omits some. The repertoire holds about 13,000 clones, around 70% seen once, with 20% to 25% in the top ten. Sequenced material: peripheral blood, taken after neoadjuvant nivolumab, alone or with ipilimumab, at or shortly before surgery. The receptors were sampled from an adult with non-small cell lung cancer.

This rearrangement joins TRBV18 to TRBJ1-5; D call uncertain. The CDR3 length is 15 residues. Germline values: CDR1 KGHSH, CDR2 LQKENI. The V gene lost 2 bases and the J gene lost 1 base, with 9 bases spanning the gap. The CDR3: CASSPTAGSNQPQHF. CDR3 DNA: TGTGCCAGCTCACCAACGGCGGGGAGCAATCAGCCCCAGCATTTT.

The V and J genes are TRBV18 and TRBJ1-1, with D unresolved. There are 14 residues in the CDR3. V lost 3 bases and J 6 bases, leaving 14 bases between the germline ends. CDR1 is KGHSH and CDR2 is LQKENI in the germline V gene. In nucleotides, the CDR3 is TGTGCCAGCTCACCCGACCCGACGTACCCTGAAGCTTTCTTT. Protein: CASSPDPTYPEAFF.

V and J are TRBV11-2 and TRBJ2-7; 11 bases are a match to TRBD2. Trimming removed 3 bases from V and 6 bases from J; junction bases left unmatched: 4. This CDR3 is built from 14 residues. Per the germline V gene, CDR1 is SGHAT and CDR2 is FQNNGV. The CDR3 is CASSFSGTSGEQYF. CDR3 DNA: TGTGCCAGCAGCTTTTCCGGGACTAGCGGCGAGCAGTACTTC.

V is TRBV7-2 and J is TRBJ2-6; 13 nucleotides line up with TRBD2. Germline V gives CDR1 SGHTA, CDR2 FQGNSA. The CDR3 is 17 amino acids. After removal of 5 bases from V and 4 bases from J, the junction contained 5 bases not matched to a gene. The CDR3 bases are TGTGCCAGCAGCACCCGACTAGCGGGAGGAGGGGCCAACGTCCTGACTTTC. Its protein product is CASSTRLAGGGANVLTF.

This chain links TRBV18 with TRBJ2-3; 7 nucleotides line up with TRBD2. The V gene's germline CDR1 is KGHSH and CDR2 LQKENI. This CDR3 has 15 amino acids. Germline trimming cut 1 base from V and 2 bases from J; bases unmatched to any gene: 3. The CDR3: CASSPRAGLTDTQYF. CDR3 sequence (DNA): TGTGCCAGCTCACCACGAGCGGGACTCACAGATACGCAGTATTTT.

The chain has TRBV5-1 and TRBJ2-5, with 9 bases identical to TRBD1. The CDR3 is 14 amino acids. J gave up 2 bases and V 5 bases, and 4 bases lay outside the gene matches. CDR1 is SGHRS, CDR2 YFSETQ, per germline. The CDR3 loop is CASRSGTGQETQYF. In DNA, the CDR3 is TGCGCCAGCAGGTCCGGGACAGGGCAAGAGACCCAGTACTTC.

This chain links TRBV18 with TRBJ1-2, with unresolved D. The V end was cut by 6 bases, the J end by 4 bases, with 15 bases between. The CDR3 runs 14 residues. The germline gives CDR1 KGHSH, CDR2 LQKENI. The CDR3 DNA reads TGTGCCAGCTCCCCAAAGGCGGCAGCCTATGGCTACACCTTC. Its protein is CASSPKAAAYGYTF.

This clone was observed once. The rearrangement links TRBV5-1 to TRBJ2-5, with D maybe TRBD2 (6 bases). Germline assignment: CDR1 SGHRS and CDR2 YFSETQ. The CDR3 extends over 15 amino acids. The V gene lost 4 bases and the J gene lost 5 bases, with 18 bases spanning the gap. The CDR3 DNA is TGCGCCAGCAGCCTCGGGGACTTTAACGGGGAGACCCAGTACTTC. Protein: CASSLGDFNGETQYF.

This clone was seen more than once but under ten times. This chain links TRBV7-2 with TRBJ1-1; TRBD1 matches at 9 bases. The germline V gene has CDR1 SGHTA and CDR2 FQGNSA. The CDR3 covers 16 residues. Trimming at V came to 1 base and at J to 1 base, leaving 4 bases not matched to a gene. The CDR3 is CASSLDTGGRNTEAFF. The CDR3 bases are TGTGCCAGCAGCTTAGATACAGGGGGCCGGAACACTGAAGCTTTCTTT.

The chain uses TRBV5-1 and TRBJ2-7; D is unclear. The CDR3 is 11 amino acids. CDR1 SGHRS and CDR2 YFSETQ come from the germline V gene. V was clipped by 5 bases and J by 4 bases, with 7 bases between them. Here the CDR3 DNA reads TGCGCCAGCAGTTCTGAATACGAGCAGTACTTC. Translated, it gives CASSSEYEQYF.